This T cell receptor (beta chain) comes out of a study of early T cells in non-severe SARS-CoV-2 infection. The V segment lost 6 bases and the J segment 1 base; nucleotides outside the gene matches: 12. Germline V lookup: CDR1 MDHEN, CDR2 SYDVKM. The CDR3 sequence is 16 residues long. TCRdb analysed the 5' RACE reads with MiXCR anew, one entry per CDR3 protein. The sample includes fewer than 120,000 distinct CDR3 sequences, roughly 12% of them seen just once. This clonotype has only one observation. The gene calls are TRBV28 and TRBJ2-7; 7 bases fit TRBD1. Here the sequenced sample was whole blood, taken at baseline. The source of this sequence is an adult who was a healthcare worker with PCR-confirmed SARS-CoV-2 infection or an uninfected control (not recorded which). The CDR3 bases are TGTGCCAGCAGCCTCGATTCGGACAGGCCGTCCTACGAGCAGTACTTC. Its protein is CASSLDSDRPSYEQYF.